Given below is one T cell receptor (beta chain) in context. Generated by immunoSEQ multiplex PCR, the TCRdb table keeps only in-frame clones and is missing some. The sample holds around 130,000 clones, around nine tenths seen once. These data belong to a study of control samples from healthy donors and cancer patients. Germline values: CDR1 SGHRS, CDR2 YFSETQ. V gave up 5 bases and J gave up 0 bases, with 13 bases separating them. There are 15 residues in the CDR3. This clonotype originated in a man under 40 in good health. The rearrangement joins TRBV5-1 to TRBJ2-3, with D tentatively TRBD1 (6 bases). Material: blood. Here the CDR3 reads CASRTRQESTDTQYF. The CDR3 DNA reads TGCGCCAGCAGGACCCGACAGGAGAGCACAGATACGCAGTATTTT. Variable domain in full (rest from reference TRBV5-1 and TRBJ2-3): KAGVTQTPRYLIKTRGQQVTLSCSPISGHRSVSWYQQTPGQGLQFLFEYFSETQRNKGNFPGRFSGRQFSNSRSEMNVSTLELGDSALYLCASRTRQESTDTQYFGPGTRLTVL.